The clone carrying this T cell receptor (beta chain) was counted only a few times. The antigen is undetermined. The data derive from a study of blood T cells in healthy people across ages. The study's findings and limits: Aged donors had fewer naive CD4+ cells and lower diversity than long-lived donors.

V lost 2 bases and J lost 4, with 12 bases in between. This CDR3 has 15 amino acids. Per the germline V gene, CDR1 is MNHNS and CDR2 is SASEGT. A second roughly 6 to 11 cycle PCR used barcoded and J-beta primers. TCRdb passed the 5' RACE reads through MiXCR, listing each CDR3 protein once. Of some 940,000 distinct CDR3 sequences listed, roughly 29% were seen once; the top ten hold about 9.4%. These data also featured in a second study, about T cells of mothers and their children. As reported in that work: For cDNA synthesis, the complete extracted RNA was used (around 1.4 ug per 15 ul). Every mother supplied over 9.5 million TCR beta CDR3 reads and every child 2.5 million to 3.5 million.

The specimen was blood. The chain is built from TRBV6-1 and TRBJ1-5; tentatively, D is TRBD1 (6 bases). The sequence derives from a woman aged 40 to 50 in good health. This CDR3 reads CASSEMGARNQPQHF. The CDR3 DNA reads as TGTGCCAGCAGTGAAATGGGGGCCCGAAATCAGCCCCAGCATTTT.